The rows below give T cell receptor beta chains drawn from one sample of a study of cytomegalovirus exposure and HLA in healthy donors. Sequencing used immunoSEQ multiplex PCR; TCRdb keeps in-frame clones, though not all of them. The repertoire consists of approximately 150,000 clones, with around two thirds occurring once and the leading ten covering 8.5% to 12%. Sequencing used PBMCs. All receptors come from a man between 25 and 39 years old in good health and CMV-seropositive. CDR3s include the opening cysteine and the closing phenylalanine or tryptophan. Each record gives: V gene, J gene, CDR3 length, clone size, D gene, CDR3 protein, CDR3 DNA. A D gene is named only where the DNA matches it firmly. Part of the rows lack a size; the others show once, few, many or a class for expanded clones.

V gene: TRBV6-5
J gene: TRBJ2-1
CDR3 length: 15
clone size: NA
D gene: NA
CDR3 protein: CASSYYEEGASEQFF
CDR3 DNA: TGTGCCAGCAGTTACTACGAGGAAGGGGCCTCTGAGCAGTTCTTC

V gene: TRBV6-1
J gene: TRBJ1-1
CDR3 length: 13
clone size: few
D gene: NA
CDR3 protein: CASSQGQNTEAFF
CDR3 DNA: TGTGCCAGCAGTCAAGGACAGAACACTGAAGCTTTCTTT

V gene: TRBV20-1
J gene: TRBJ2-1
CDR3 length: 11
clone size: NA
D gene: NA
CDR3 protein: CSARVFIEQFF
CDR3 DNA: TGCAGTGCTAGAGTATTTATTGAGCAGTTCTTC

V gene: TRBV7-2
J gene: TRBJ2-7
CDR3 length: 14
clone size: NA
D gene: NA
CDR3 protein: CASSPPGFSYEQYF
CDR3 DNA: TGTGCCAGCAGCCCGCCGGGTTTCTCCTACGAGCAGTACTTC

V gene: TRBV6-5
J gene: TRBJ2-7
CDR3 length: 13
clone size: few
D gene: NA
CDR3 protein: CASSQPPQGEQYF
CDR3 DNA: TGTGCCAGCAGTCAACCCCCGCAGGGAGAGCAGTACTTC

V gene: TRBV30
J gene: TRBJ1-2
CDR3 length: 13
clone size: NA
D gene: TRBD1
CDR3 protein: CASKERGLDGYTF
CDR3 DNA: TGTGCCTCAAAAGAAAGGGGGCTGGATGGCTACACCTTC

V gene: TRBV7-8
J gene: TRBJ2-1
CDR3 length: 14
clone size: NA
D gene: NA
CDR3 protein: CASSFQGGGYEQFF
CDR3 DNA: TGTGCCAGCAGCTTCCAGGGCGGGGGCTATGAGCAGTTCTTC

V gene: TRBV2
J gene: TRBJ2-1
CDR3 length: 13
clone size: NA
D gene: TRBD1
CDR3 protein: CASEGQLYNEQFF
CDR3 DNA: TGTGCCAGCGAGGGACAGCTTTACAATGAGCAGTTCTTC

V gene: TRBV6-5
J gene: TRBJ1-1
CDR3 length: 14
clone size: NA
D gene: NA
CDR3 protein: CASSYSIKGTEAFF
CDR3 DNA: TGTGCCAGCAGTTACTCGATTAAGGGGACTGAAGCTTTCTTT

V gene: TRBV28
J gene: TRBJ2-5
CDR3 length: 16
clone size: NA
D gene: TRBD2
CDR3 protein: CATEVLFSGSGETQYF
CDR3 DNA: TGTGCCACGGAGGTTCTTTTCAGCGGGAGCGGAGAGACCCAGTACTTC

V gene: TRBV7-9
J gene: TRBJ2-1
CDR3 length: 12
clone size: NA
D gene: TRBD1
CDR3 protein: CASRGQIDEQFF
CDR3 DNA: TGTGCCAGCAGGGGACAGATCGATGAGCAGTTCTTC

V gene: TRBV11-2
J gene: TRBJ1-1
CDR3 length: 15
clone size: NA
D gene: NA
CDR3 protein: CASSLAQNLNTEAFF
CDR3 DNA: TGTGCCAGCAGCTTAGCACAGAATTTGAACACTGAAGCTTTCTTT

V gene: TRBV27
J gene: TRBJ2-5
CDR3 length: 12
clone size: NA
D gene: NA
CDR3 protein: CASSFPWGEQYF
CDR3 DNA: TGTGCCAGCAGTTTCCCTTGGGGGGAGCAGTACTTC

V gene: TRBV6-1
J gene: TRBJ2-7
CDR3 length: 13
clone size: NA
D gene: TRBD1
CDR3 protein: CASSDLGTGEQYF
CDR3 DNA: TGTGCCAGCAGTGACCTCGGGACAGGCGAGCAGTACTTC

V gene: TRBV6-5
J gene: TRBJ2-1
CDR3 length: 15
clone size: NA
D gene: TRBD2
CDR3 protein: CASSYSLRESDEQFF
CDR3 DNA: TGTGCCAGCAGTTACTCACTGCGGGAGTCCGATGAGCAGTTCTTC

V gene: TRBV5-4
J gene: TRBJ2-3
CDR3 length: 15
clone size: NA
D gene: TRBD1
CDR3 protein: CASSLQGAGTDTQYF
CDR3 DNA: TGTGCCAGCAGCTTACAGGGGGCGGGCACAGATACGCAGTATTTT

V gene: TRBV10-1
J gene: TRBJ2-1
CDR3 length: 15
clone size: NA
D gene: NA
CDR3 protein: CASSDPREGANEQFF
CDR3 DNA: TGCGCCAGCAGTGACCCGCGGGAAGGCGCGAATGAGCAGTTCTTC

V gene: TRBV6-1
J gene: TRBJ2-7
CDR3 length: 13
clone size: NA
D gene: TRBD1
CDR3 protein: CASSEVTRQGRYF
CDR3 DNA: TGTGCCAGCAGTGAAGTGACTCGACAGGGGAGGTACTTC